This TCR beta chain was sequenced for a study of response to subunit inactivated influenza vaccine. Each CDR3 protein gets one entry after TCRdb re-called the RT-PCR reads with MiXCR. In the table there are more than 450,000 distinct CDR3 sequences, 6.5% to 8% of which are singletons. Only a few counts were recorded for this clonotype. The CDR3 covers 13 residues. Germline loops: CDR1 DFQATT, CDR2 SNEGSKA (reference sequence). V was trimmed by 7 bases and J by 8 bases, leaving 20 bases between them. The receptor's source is a man between 50 and 75 years old who received an inactivated influenza vaccine. The starting material was PBMCs from blood, obtained less than 30 months after vaccination. The V call is TRBV20-1, the J call TRBJ1-2, with D uncertain. The CDR3 region is CSVTLPGSSGYTF. CDR3 DNA sequence: TGCAGTGTCACCCTCCCGGGCTCCTCGGGCTACACCTTC.